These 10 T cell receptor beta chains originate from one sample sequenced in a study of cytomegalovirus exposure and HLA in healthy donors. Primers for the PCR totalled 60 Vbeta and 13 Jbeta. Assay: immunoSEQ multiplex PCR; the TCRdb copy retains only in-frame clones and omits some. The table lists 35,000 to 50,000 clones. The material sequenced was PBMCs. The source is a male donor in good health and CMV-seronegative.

The CDR3 sequence is CASSTYSSNQPQHF. CDR3 coding DNA: TGTGCCAGCAGCACCTACTCCTCAAATCAGCCCCAGCATTTT. This chain joins TRBV27 and TRBJ1-5, with D unclear. Germline loops: CDR1 MNHEY, CDR2 SMNVEV (reference sequence). Between the trimmed V and J ends, which lost 6 bases and 4 bases, there was a span of 13 bases. The CDR3 totals 14 residues.

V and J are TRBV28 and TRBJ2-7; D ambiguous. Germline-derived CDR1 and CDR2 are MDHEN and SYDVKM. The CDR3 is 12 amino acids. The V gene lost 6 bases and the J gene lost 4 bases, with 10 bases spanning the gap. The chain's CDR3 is CASSQNSYEQYF. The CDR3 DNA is TGTGCCAGCAGCCAAAACAGTTACGAGCAGTACTTC.

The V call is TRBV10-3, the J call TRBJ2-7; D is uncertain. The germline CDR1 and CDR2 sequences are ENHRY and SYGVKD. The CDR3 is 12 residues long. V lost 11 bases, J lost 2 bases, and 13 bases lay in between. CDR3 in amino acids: CAVGFSTYEQYF. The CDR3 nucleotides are TGTGCCGTCGGGTTCTCCACCTACGAGCAGTACTTC.

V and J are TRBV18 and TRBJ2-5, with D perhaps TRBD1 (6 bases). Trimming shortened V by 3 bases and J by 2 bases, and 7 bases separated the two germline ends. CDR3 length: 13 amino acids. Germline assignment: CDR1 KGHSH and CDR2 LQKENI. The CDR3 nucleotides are TGTGCCAGCTCACCCGGGACACAAGAGACCCAGTACTTC. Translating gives CASSPGTQETQYF.

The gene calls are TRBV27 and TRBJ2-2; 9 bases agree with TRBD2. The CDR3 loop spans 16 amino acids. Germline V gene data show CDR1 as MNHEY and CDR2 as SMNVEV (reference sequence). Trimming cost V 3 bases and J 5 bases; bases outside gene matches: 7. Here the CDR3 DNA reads TGTGCCAGCAGTTTTTTGGCGGGAGGGGTTACCGGGGAGCTGTTTTTT. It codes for CASSFLAGGVTGELFF.

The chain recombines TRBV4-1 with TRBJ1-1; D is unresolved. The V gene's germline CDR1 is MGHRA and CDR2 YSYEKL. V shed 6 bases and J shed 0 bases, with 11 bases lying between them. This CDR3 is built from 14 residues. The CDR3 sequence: CASRDQVMNTEAFF. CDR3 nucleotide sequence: TGCGCCAGCAGAGACCAGGTAATGAACACTGAAGCTTTCTTT.

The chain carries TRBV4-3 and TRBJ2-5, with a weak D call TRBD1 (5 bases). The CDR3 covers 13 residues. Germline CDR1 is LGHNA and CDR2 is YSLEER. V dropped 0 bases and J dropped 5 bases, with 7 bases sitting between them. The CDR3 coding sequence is TGCGCCAGCAGCCAAGACTGGGGCGAGACCCAGTACTTC. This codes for CASSQDWGETQYF.

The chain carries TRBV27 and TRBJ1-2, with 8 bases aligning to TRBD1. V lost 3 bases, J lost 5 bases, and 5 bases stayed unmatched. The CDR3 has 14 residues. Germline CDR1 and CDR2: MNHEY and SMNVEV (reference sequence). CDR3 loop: CASSFSNRGYGYTF. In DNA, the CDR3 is TGTGCCAGCAGTTTTAGCAACAGGGGGTATGGCTACACCTTC.

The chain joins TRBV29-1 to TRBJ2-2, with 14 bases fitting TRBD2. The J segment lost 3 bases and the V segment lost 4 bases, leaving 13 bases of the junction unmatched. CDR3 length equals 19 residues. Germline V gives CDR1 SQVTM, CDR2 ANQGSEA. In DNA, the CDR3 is TGCAGCGTTGCTATCTCGGGGACTAGCGGGAGATGGGACACCGGGGAGCTGTTTTTT. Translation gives CSVAISGTSGRWDTGELFF.

As DNA, the CDR3 is TGTGCCAGCTCACCTCAGACAGGTGAAGCCAATGAGCAGTTCTTC. Amino acid sequence: CASSPQTGEANEQFF. This chain links TRBV18 with TRBJ2-1; perhaps TRBD1 as D (6 bases). The V end lost 3 bases, the J end lost 6 bases, and 15 bases lay between the germline ends. The length of the CDR3 is 15 residues. Looked up from germline, CDR1 is KGHSH and CDR2 is LQKENI.